The 2 T cell receptor beta chains below come from one sample, sequenced in a study of CD8 T cells in ankylosing spondylitis. These receptors are not linked to any known antigen. Overall study results and limits: A TCR beta motif made of fewer than 10 highly homologous variants seemed typical of ankylosing spondylitis blood.

A single record per CDR3 protein comes from TCRdb applying MiXCR to the 5' RACE reads. The repertoire has hundreds of thousands of distinct CDR3 sequences, roughly a sixth of them found once; the top ten carry just over 1%. Sequenced material: blood, either unsorted or a sorted T cell fraction (not recorded which). The receptors were sampled from a male donor with ankylosing spondylitis.

This clonotype came up a few times. The chain recombines TRBV5-1 with TRBJ1-2; 7 bases line up with TRBD1. The CDR3 sequence is 15 residues long. Per the germline V gene, CDR1 is SGHRS and CDR2 is YFSETQ. The V segment lost 3 bases and the J segment 7 bases; nucleotides outside the gene matches: 12. The CDR3 region has the DNA TGCGCCAGCAGCTCCCTGGGGACAGCCCAGGGTGGCTACACCTTC. Its protein product is CASSSLGTAQGGYTF.

This clonotype has more than one count but fewer than ten. V usage is TRBV20-1 and J usage is TRBJ2-2; 11 positions agree with TRBD2. The CDR3 sequence is 15 residues long. J gave up 4 bases and V 5 bases, and 6 bases lay outside the gene matches. Germline CDR1 DFQATT, CDR2 SNEGSKA (reference sequence). DNA of the CDR3: TGCAGTGCTTACACTAGCGGGGGAGGCACCGGGGAGCTGTTTTTT. This sequence encodes CSAYTSGGGTGELFF.